The 24 T cell receptor beta chains below all came from one sample that was sequenced in a study of blood T cell repertoires in COVID-19. Only in-frame clones appear in the TCRdb table, and some are missing; sequencing was by immunoSEQ multiplex PCR. This sample yields approximately 120,000 clones, of which about 80% are seen a single time; 37% belongs to the top ten. The sequencing sample was made of peripheral blood. The receptors stem from a man between 40 and 49 years old with active or convalescent COVID-19.

This chain connects TRBV5-4 to TRBJ2-1, with 11 bases that match TRBD2. The germline V gene has CDR1 SGHNT and CDR2 YYREEE (reference sequence). The CDR3 is 18 amino acids. The V segment lost 4 bases and the J segment 8 bases; nucleotides outside the gene matches: 17. The CDR3 region is CASSDGTSGAASRYEQFF. CDR3 DNA sequence: TGTGCCAGCAGCGACGGGACTAGCGGAGCGGCGTCGAGGTATGAGCAGTTCTTC.

This chain joins TRBV7-2 and TRBJ1-3; weak D call: TRBD1 (6 bases). This CDR3 is 14 amino acids long. The V end was cut by 5 bases, the J end by 4 bases, with 12 bases between. Germline loops: CDR1 SGHTA, CDR2 FQGNSA. CDR3: CASSQQDRGNTIYF. CDR3 coding DNA: TGTGCCAGCAGCCAACAAGACAGGGGAAACACCATATATTTT.

The gene calls are TRBV30 and TRBJ1-2; D is uncertain. The CDR3 consists of 14 residues. Trimming left V 0 bases short and J 0 bases short, with 8 bases between. Germline values: CDR1 GTSNPN, CDR2 SVGIG (reference sequence). Written as DNA, the CDR3 is TGTGCCTGGAGTGTCGCCCAGACTAACTATGGCTACACCTTC. This codes for CAWSVAQTNYGYTF.

This clone has just one count. V and J are TRBV4-1 and TRBJ2-2, with D uncertain. With 4 bases removed from V and 7 bases from J, the gap between germline ends came to 10 bases. The germline V gene has CDR1 MGHRA and CDR2 YSYEKL. CDR3 length: 13 amino acids. CDR3 sequence: CASSPGLSGELFF. DNA for the CDR3: TGCGCCAGCAGCCCCGGTTTGAGCGGGGAGCTGTTTTTT.

The gene calls are TRBV28 and TRBJ1-1, with a possible D match to TRBD1 (5 bases). The germline gives CDR1 MDHEN, CDR2 SYDVKM. The V gene lost 11 bases and the J gene lost 2 bases, with 15 bases spanning the gap. The CDR3 runs to 13 residues. CDR3 nucleotides: TGTGCCGCAGCCCCCAGGGATAACACTGAAGCTTTCTTT. Residues: CAAAPRDNTEAFF.

The chain has TRBV10-3 and TRBJ2-7; TRBD1 matches 11 bases. Germline-derived CDR1 and CDR2 are ENHRY and SYGVKD. V shed 5 bases, J shed 5 bases, and the junction held 11 bases outside the gene matches. The CDR3 runs to 16 residues. CDR3 coding DNA: TGTGCCATCAGTCCATTCGGGACAGGGGGGGATCACGAGCAGTACTTC. Its protein product is CAISPFGTGGDHEQYF.

The chain links TRBV7-6 to TRBJ1-3; D uncertain. Germline loops: CDR1 SGHVS, CDR2 FNYEAQ. The CDR3 spans 15 residues. V gave up 5 bases and J gave up 6 bases, with 17 bases separating them. Written as DNA, the CDR3 is TGTGCCAGCAGCCCCGCCATGGCACCAAAAAACACCATATATTTT. Its translation: CASSPAMAPKNTIYF.

The chain couples TRBV10-3 to TRBJ2-1; perhaps TRBD1 as D (5 bases). The V end lost 10 bases, the J end lost 5 bases, and 9 bases lay between the germline ends. Per germline, CDR1 ENHRY and CDR2 SYGVKD. The CDR3 consists of 11 residues. The CDR3 reads CANGADNEQFF. As DNA, the CDR3 is TGTGCCAATGGGGCGGACAATGAGCAGTTCTTC.

The V gene is TRBV6-2 or TRBV6-3, the J gene TRBJ2-5, with 9 bases fitting TRBD1. The CDR3 runs to 15 residues. V was pared by 6 bases and J by 4 bases, with 9 bases of the junction left unmatched. Germline loops: CDR1 MNHEY, CDR2 SVGEGT. The CDR3 loop reads CASSRLDRGGETQYF. CDR3 nucleotide sequence: TGTGCCAGCAGCCGCTTGGACAGGGGTGGAGAGACCCAGTACTTC.

The J gene is TRBJ1-6, the V gene TRBV11-2; no reliable D call. The CDR3 covers 16 residues. Trimming pared 5 bases from V and 0 bases from J, leaving 11 bases between. Germline CDR1 SGHAT, CDR2 FQNNGV. The CDR3 loop reads CASSADKSSYNSPLHF. CDR3 nucleotide sequence: TGTGCCAGCAGCGCCGACAAGAGCTCCTATAATTCACCCCTCCACTTT.

The chain combines TRBV11-2 with TRBJ1-1; 9 bases are a match to TRBD1. The CDR3 sequence is 14 residues long. Germline CDR1 SGHAT, CDR2 FQNNGV. The V and J ends lost 8 bases and 5 bases, in that order; junction bases with no gene match: 9. CDR3 DNA: TGTGCCAGCTGGGGCGACAGGGGGGTTACTGAAGCTTTCTTT. It yields the protein CASWGDRGVTEAFF.

V and J are TRBV24-1 and TRBJ1-4; possible D gene TRBD1, 6 bases. The germline V gene encodes CDR1 KGHDR and CDR2 SFDVKD. CDR3 length equals 15 residues. The germline V and J ends were trimmed by 4 bases and 2 bases, with 10 bases remaining between them. The CDR3 region has the DNA TGTGCCACCAGTGACACGGACAGTACTAATGAAAAACTGTTTTTT. It yields the protein CATSDTDSTNEKLFF.

The chain employs TRBV2 and TRBJ2-5, with D tentatively TRBD2 (6 bases). The CDR3 has 13 residues. Trimming stripped 6 bases from V and 5 bases from J, with 13 bases between. Germline lookup yields CDR1 SNHLY and CDR2 FYNNEI. The CDR3 is CASRVAAEETQYF. CDR3 nucleotide sequence: TGTGCCAGCAGGGTAGCGGCTGAGGAGACCCAGTACTTC.

The chain carries TRBV5-1 and TRBJ2-7; 10 nucleotides agree with TRBD2. The CDR3 contains 15 residues. Germline V gives CDR1 SGHRS, CDR2 YFSETQ. The trim removed 3 bases at V and 6 bases at J, leaving 9 bases unmatched. CDR3 DNA: TGCGCCAGCAGCTCCGCCCAGCGGGAGGGCCGCGAGCAGTACTTC. Amino acids: CASSSAQREGREQYF.

J is TRBJ2-1 and V is TRBV4-3; 9 nucleotides align to TRBD2. This CDR3 spans 17 amino acids. Germline CDR1 is LGHNA and CDR2 is YSLEER. After removal of 4 bases from V and 6 bases from J, the junction contained 13 bases not matched to a gene. CDR3 protein: CASSPIPLAGGSNEQFF. Here the CDR3 DNA reads TGCGCCAGCAGCCCGATCCCACTTGCGGGGGGGAGCAATGAGCAGTTCTTC.

The genes are TRBV6-2 or TRBV6-3 and TRBJ2-7, with 7 bases lining up with TRBD1. The CDR3 contains 13 residues. Trimming at V came to 2 bases and at J to 6 bases, leaving 4 bases not matched to a gene. Germline V CDR1 and CDR2: MNHEY, SVGEGT. The CDR3 protein is CASSYTYRGEQYF. CDR3 DNA: TGTGCCAGCAGTTACACATACAGGGGCGAGCAGTACTTC.

This rearrangement joins TRBV27 to TRBJ2-7; 9 bases fit TRBD1. Per the germline V gene, CDR1 is MNHEY and CDR2 is SMNVEV (reference sequence). The CDR3 has 14 residues. V gave up 4 bases and J gave up 1 base; unmatched junction bases: 2. The CDR3 sequence: CASSYDRGSYEQYF. The CDR3 coding sequence is TGTGCCAGCAGTTACGACAGGGGGTCCTACGAGCAGTACTTC.

The chain links TRBV15 to TRBJ1-5; 8 positions match TRBD1. The CDR3 totals 16 residues. V shed 4 bases and J 0 bases; nucleotides not matched to a gene: 5. Germline V gives CDR1 LNHNV, CDR2 YYDKDF (reference sequence). CDR3 sequence reads: CATSTRQGFSNQPQHF. The CDR3 DNA reads as TGTGCCACCAGCACTCGACAGGGGTTTAGCAATCAGCCCCAGCATTTT.

V and J are TRBV5-4 and TRBJ2-1; 8 bases agree with TRBD1. Trimming at V came to 0 bases and at J to 5 bases, leaving 4 bases not matched to a gene. Per germline, CDR1 SGHNT and CDR2 YYREEE (reference sequence). This CDR3 region has 15 residues. CDR3 nucleotide sequence: TGTGCCAGCAGCTTGGACAGGGGGGCACACAATGAGCAGTTCTTC. Amino acid sequence: CASSLDRGAHNEQFF.

This chain uses TRBV14 with TRBJ2-1; D unresolved. V was pared by 0 bases and J by 4 bases, with 7 bases between. The V gene's germline CDR1 is SGHDN and CDR2 FVKESK. This CDR3 spans 14 amino acids. DNA of the CDR3: TGTGCCAGCAGCCAAGACAGCGTATACAATGAGCAGTTCTTC. This sequence encodes CASSQDSVYNEQFF.

The rearrangement uses TRBV27 and TRBJ1-1, with 9 bases matching TRBD1. V shed 6 bases, J shed 6 bases, and the junction held 8 bases outside the gene matches. This CDR3 spans 14 amino acids. Germline values: CDR1 MNHEY, CDR2 SMNVEV (reference sequence). CDR3 in amino acids: CASRTRQGGPEAFF. The CDR3 region has the DNA TGTGCCAGCAGGACCAGACAGGGGGGGCCTGAAGCTTTCTTT.

The genes are TRBV23-1 and TRBJ2-1; TRBD1 agrees at 9 bases. TRBV23-1 is filed as an ORF, its function uncertain. This CDR3 is 21 amino acids long. Germline trimming cut 2 bases from V and 0 bases from J; bases unmatched to any gene: 17. This CDR3 is CASSQLRQGGNGASSYNEQFF. In nucleotides, the CDR3 is TGCGCCAGCAGTCAACTCCGACAGGGGGGAAACGGGGCTAGCTCCTACAATGAGCAGTTCTTC.

The chain links TRBV30 to TRBJ1-2; TRBD1 is a possible D gene (5 bases). Per germline, CDR1 GTSNPN and CDR2 SVGIG (reference sequence). V lost 2 bases to trimming and J lost 6 bases, with 13 bases between them. This CDR3 is built from 13 residues. The CDR3 bases are TGTGCCTGGAGTAGGGGTCCTAGGGATGGCTACACCTTC. Residues: CAWSRGPRDGYTF.

In DNA, the CDR3 is TGTGCCAGCAGCCTTGAAGCAGGAAACTATGGCTACACCTTC. Encoded protein: CASSLEAGNYGYTF. The chain has TRBV5-4 and TRBJ1-2; D not resolved. The CDR3 loop spans 14 amino acids. The germline CDR1 and CDR2 sequences are SGHNT and YYREEE (reference sequence). The V end lost 4 bases, the J end lost 2 bases, and 12 bases lay between the germline ends.